Shown below are 27 T cell receptor beta chains from a single sample sequenced in a study of spatial heterogeneity in lung cancer. Study-wide points: Mutation tallies in tumors tracked expanded intratumoral alpha and beta TCR counts.

Time point in this sample: sample taken at primary tumor resection. The antigens of these receptors remain unknown. TCRdb fed the 5' RACE reads into MiXCR, producing one record per CDR3 protein. The repertoire consists of over 15,000 distinct CDR3 sequences, with 5.7% occurring once and the leading ten covering around 10%. The sequencing used lung tumor tissue, collected at surgery. These receptor sequences come from a female donor with early-stage non-small cell lung cancer.

This clonotype came up a few times. The rearrangement joins TRBV3-1 to TRBJ2-3; D remains unclear. Germline V gives CDR1 LGHDT, CDR2 YNNKEL (reference sequence). V lost 3 bases and J 0 bases, leaving 10 bases between the germline ends. The CDR3 extends over 15 amino acids. The CDR3 region has the DNA TGTGCCAGCAGCCAGGCTTACCTAAGCACAGATACGCAGTATTTT. Amino acids: CASSQAYLSTDTQYF.

This clonotype was detected many times. The chain uses TRBV6-6 and TRBJ2-1, with D tentatively TRBD1 (6 bases). V was cut by 2 bases and J by 4 bases, with 15 bases left in between. The CDR3 covers 16 residues. CDR1 and CDR2 from the germline V gene are MNHNY and SVGAGI (reference sequence). The CDR3 DNA reads TGTGCCAGCAGTTACCCCGTCGGGCAGGGGTACAATGAGCAGTTCTTC. It specifies CASSYPVGQGYNEQFF.

The rearrangement uses TRBV12-2 and TRBJ2-7; the table's D call, TRBD1, was not checked against the DNA. TRBV12-2 is tagged as a pseudogene. This CDR3 comprises 15 residues. CDR3 in DNA: TGTGCAAGTCGCTTAGTTAGGGGGGCGCGCTACGAGCAGTACTTC. Its translation: CASRLVRGARYEQYF.

The chain combines TRBV18 with TRBJ2-7; unclear D gene. The CDR3 is 13 residues long. V lost 4 bases and J 7 bases, leaving 14 bases between the germline ends. The germline CDR1 and CDR2 sequences are KGHSH and LQKENI. This chain's CDR3 is CASSHGPPKEQYF. CDR3 coding DNA: TGTGCCAGCTCACACGGGCCCCCGAAAGAGCAGTACTTC.

This clonotype was detected only a few times. The rearrangement joins TRBV7-8 to TRBJ2-1; 10 bases map to TRBD2. CDR1 and CDR2 (germline): SGHVS, FQNEAQ. With V trimmed by 1 base and J by 5 bases, 11 bases remained unmatched. CDR3 length: 18 residues. The DNA of the CDR3 is TGTGCCAGCAGCTTAGTACCGGGGGCTAGCGGGAGAAACAATGAGCAGTTCTTC. It codes for CASSLVPGASGRNNEQFF.

The V call is TRBV7-2, the J call TRBJ1-6, with D possibly matching TRBD1 (5 bases). The germline V and J ends were trimmed by 3 bases and 10 bases, with 13 bases remaining between them. This CDR3 comprises 14 residues. Germline CDR1 and CDR2: SGHTA and FQGNSA. Here the CDR3 reads CASSFVQGGSPLHF. DNA of the CDR3: TGTGCCAGCAGCTTCGTCCAGGGCGGATCACCCCTCCACTTT.

This clonotype showed up many times. The rearrangement joins TRBV7-2 to TRBJ1-4, with D unresolved. The CDR3 totals 16 residues. Trimming took off 4 bases at V and 0 bases at J, with 12 bases between the two ends. Germline CDR1 SGHTA, CDR2 FQGNSA. DNA for the CDR3: TGTGCCAGCAGCTCCCCCGAGTCAACAACTAATGAAAAACTGTTTTTT. It encodes CASSSPESTTNEKLFF.

This clonotype was recorded a few times. The chain joins TRBV20-1 to TRBJ2-1, with 7 bases aligning to TRBD2. Germline V gene sequence: CDR1 DFQATT, CDR2 SNEGSKA (reference sequence). The CDR3 is made up of 15 amino acids. With V trimmed by 3 bases and J by 2 bases, 7 bases remained unmatched. The CDR3 sequence: CSASDLAETYNEQFF. CDR3 in DNA: TGCAGTGCTAGCGACCTAGCGGAGACCTACAATGAGCAGTTCTTC.

In its sample, this clonotype was seen many times. The chain recombines TRBV18 with TRBJ1-2, with 8 bases that match TRBD1. Germline V gives CDR1 KGHSH, CDR2 LQKENI. The CDR3 consists of 16 residues. The V segment lost 3 bases and the J segment 1 base; nucleotides outside the gene matches: 7. CDR3 sequence: CASSPVPGQDNYGYTF. DNA for the CDR3: TGTGCCAGCTCACCGGTCCCGGGACAGGATAACTATGGCTACACCTTC.

This clonotype showed up many times. This rearrangement joins TRBV2 to TRBJ1-2; 7 nucleotides agree with TRBD1. CDR1 and CDR2 (germline): SNHLY, FYNNEI. The ends lost 7 bases at V and 0 bases at J; junction bases unmatched: 2. The CDR3 runs to 13 residues. DNA for the CDR3: TGTGCCAGCAACAGGGGATCTAACTATGGCTACACCTTC. This gives the protein CASNRGSNYGYTF.

There are many counts of this clonotype. J is TRBJ1-1 and V is TRBV6-5; the D is unclear. The CDR3 runs 13 residues. With 1 base removed from V and 4 bases from J, the gap between germline ends came to 7 bases. Germline-derived CDR1 and CDR2 are MNHEY and SVGAGI. In nucleotides, the CDR3 is TGTGCCAGCAGTTACTTGGGCTCCACTGAAGCTTTCTTT. Amino acids: CASSYLGSTEAFF.

In its sample, this clonotype was seen many times. The genes are TRBV28 and TRBJ2-1, with 7 bases aligning to TRBD1. V dropped 7 bases and J dropped 7; count of bases not matched to a gene: 25. The CDR3 has 19 amino acids. Germline loops: CDR1 MDHEN, CDR2 SYDVKM. CDR3 DNA: TGTGCCAGCACCGCAGCCCCGGGACAGCCTCCCCTATTGAGGAATGAGCAGTTCTTC. The encoded protein is CASTAAPGQPPLLRNEQFF. Together with reference TRBV28 and TRBJ2-1, the CDR3 gives the full variable domain: DVKVTQSSRYLVKRTGEKVFLECVQDMDHENMFWYRQDPGLGLRLIYFSYDVKMKEKGDIPEGYSVSREKKERFSLILESASTNQTSMYLCASTAAPGQPPLLRNEQFFGPGTRLTVL.

This clonotype was counted ten times or more. The chain uses TRBV10-2 and TRBJ2-3; D unclear. V lost 1 base, J lost 1 base, and 6 bases lay in between. There are 14 residues in the CDR3. The germline V gene has CDR1 WSHSY and CDR2 SAAADI. The CDR3 DNA sequence: TGCGCCAGCAGTGAGTTTATCCGCACAGATACGCAGTATTTT. Protein product: CASSEFIRTDTQYF.

Ten or more counts support this clonotype. V gene TRBV7-9 combines with J gene TRBJ1-2; weak D call: TRBD1 (5 bases). This CDR3 has 14 amino acids. The germline V gene has CDR1 SEHNR and CDR2 FQNEAQ (reference sequence). The V gene lost 0 bases and the J gene lost 7 bases, with 12 bases spanning the gap. CDR3 sequence: CASSLAVDTGGYTF. The CDR3 region has the DNA TGTGCCAGCAGCTTAGCTGTGGACACCGGTGGCTACACCTTC. Using reference TRBV7-9 and TRBJ1-2 for the parts outside the CDR3, the full variable domain is DTGVSQNPRHKITKRGQNVTFRCDPISEHNRLYWYRQTLGQGPEFLTYFQNEAQLEKSRLLSDRFSAERPKGSFSTLEIQRTEQGDSAMYLCASSLAVDTGGYTFGSGTRLTVV.

In regard to this clonotype: A read error may be the cause here, since a much bigger clone is one base away. The chain joins TRBV4-2 to TRBJ1-4, with 7 bases aligning to TRBD1. This CDR3 comprises 16 residues. The germline CDR1 and CDR2 sequences are LGHNA and YNFKEQ. With V trimmed by 0 bases and J by 11 bases, 12 bases remained unmatched. The CDR3 DNA is TGTGCCAGCAGCCAAGATACAGGGGAAGGCGAGACTAAACTGTTTTTT. Translating it yields CASSQDTGEGETKLFF.

In its sample, this clonotype was seen many times. The rearrangement links TRBV11-2 to TRBJ2-2; 9 bases align to TRBD2. The CDR3 loop spans 18 amino acids. Germline V gene lookup returns CDR1 SGHAT and CDR2 FQNNGV. V gave up 3 bases and J gave up 3 bases; unmatched junction bases: 11. CDR3 loop: CASSFNPAGGSYTGELFF. DNA of the CDR3: TGTGCCAGCAGCTTTAACCCCGCGGGAGGGTCGTACACCGGGGAGCTGTTTTTT.

This clonotype has ten or more counts. This chain links TRBV28 with TRBJ2-5, with TRBD1 identical over 7 bases. Losses at the gene ends were 6 bases for V and 4 bases for J; bases not matched to a gene: 14. The CDR3 contains 16 residues. Germline V gene data show CDR1 as MDHEN and CDR2 as SYDVKM. The CDR3: CASSGSPRRGRETQYF. Written as DNA, the CDR3 is TGTGCCAGCAGCGGGTCCCCACGCAGGGGGAGAGAGACCCAGTACTTC.

The table lists this clonotype with many counts. The CDR3 region is CASSYSSQGKGEQYF. In nucleotides, the CDR3 is TGTGCCAGCAGTTACTCGTCACAGGGTAAGGGCGAGCAGTACTTC. This chain links TRBV6-5 with TRBJ2-7; maybe TRBD1 (6 bases). Trimming took 0 bases from V and 6 from J, leaving 15 bases between them. The CDR3 covers 15 residues. Germline CDR1 reads MNHEY; CDR2 reads SVGAGI.

This clonotype showed up just a few times. This sequence joins TRBV3-1 and TRBJ2-3, with TRBD2 matching over 14 bases. With 1 base clipped from V and 6 bases from J, the junction kept 6 bases outside the gene matches. The CDR3 consists of 17 residues. Looked up from germline, CDR1 is LGHDT and CDR2 is YNNKEL (reference sequence). The DNA of the CDR3 is TGTGCCAGCAGCCAAGTCTCTGGGACTAGCGGGAGTGATACGCAGTATTTT. Its translation: CASSQVSGTSGSDTQYF.

This clonotype was detected a few times. The chain has TRBV5-1 and TRBJ2-1; 16 nucleotides align to TRBD2. CDR1 is SGHRS, CDR2 YFSETQ, per germline. The junction had 16 bases not matched to a gene; V was cut back by 0 bases and J by 7 bases. The CDR3 extends over 21 amino acids. The CDR3 is CASSLAGLAGGPGSFWNEQFF. The CDR3 coding sequence is TGCGCCAGCAGCTTGGCGGGACTAGCGGGAGGGCCTGGATCTTTTTGGAATGAGCAGTTCTTC.

This clonotype was counted at least ten times. The V call is TRBV10-3, the J call TRBJ2-3, with 11 positions matching TRBD2. In germline, CDR1 is ENHRY, CDR2 SYGVKD. The CDR3 runs to 17 residues. J gave up 4 bases and V 0 bases, and 6 bases lay outside the gene matches. The chain's CDR3 is CAISESVLAGAADTQYF. The CDR3 coding sequence is TGTGCCATCAGTGAGTCTGTACTAGCGGGAGCCGCAGATACGCAGTATTTT.

In this sample, this clonotype turned up a few times. The chain is built from TRBV7-3 and TRBJ2-1; D not resolved. The V end was cut by 1 base, the J end by 6 bases, with 10 bases between. The CDR3 sequence is 14 residues long. Germline assignment: CDR1 SGHTA and CDR2 FQGTGA. CDR3 sequence reads: CASSLSRAGNEQFF. The CDR3 nucleotides are TGTGCCAGCAGCTTAAGTCGGGCAGGCAATGAGCAGTTCTTC.

The chain couples TRBV5-4 to TRBJ2-3; a weak D match, TRBD2 (5 bases). The CDR3 contains 15 residues. Per germline, CDR1 SGHNT and CDR2 YYREEE (reference sequence). V dropped 4 bases and J dropped 0 bases, with 12 bases sitting between them. CDR3 DNA: TGTGCCAGCAGCGAGGGAGACTTTAGCACAGATACGCAGTATTTT. Protein: CASSEGDFSTDTQYF.

The table lists this clonotype with many counts. The chain links TRBV20-1 to TRBJ2-1; 10 nucleotides match TRBD1. Looked up from germline, CDR1 is DFQATT and CDR2 is SNEGSKA (reference sequence). This CDR3 is 13 amino acids long. The V and J ends lost 6 bases and 2 bases, in that order; junction bases with no gene match: 1. CDR3 region: CSAGQGAYNEQFF. The DNA of the CDR3 is TGCAGTGCAGGACAGGGGGCCTACAATGAGCAGTTCTTC.

A remark on this clonotype: A much larger clonotype is one base distant, so this may be a read error. The V call is TRBV29-1, the J call TRBJ2-5, with D possibly TRBD1 on 6 matching bases. The CDR3 length is 12 residues. The V gene lost 6 bases and the J gene lost 6 bases, with 14 bases spanning the gap. Germline V gene data show CDR1 as SQVTM and CDR2 as ANQGSEA. The CDR3 DNA follows: TGCAGCGTCATGGCAGGGGACAAGACCCAGTACTTC. Translation: CSVMAGDKTQYF.

The chain joins TRBV27 to TRBJ2-3; TRBD1 might be the D (6 bases). Germline V gene sequence: CDR1 MNHEY, CDR2 SMNVEV (reference sequence). The CDR3 is made up of 14 amino acids. The V and J ends lost 3 bases and 5 bases respectively, with 12 bases between them. In DNA, the CDR3 is TGTGCCAGCAGTTTTTCCCCCAGGGGAGATACGCAGTATTTT. It codes for CASSFSPRGDTQYF.

This clonotype showed up just a few times. The V gene is TRBV10-1, the J gene TRBJ2-5; 8 bases agree with TRBD1. CDR1 WNHNN and CDR2 SYGVQD come from the germline V gene (reference sequence). The J segment lost 3 bases and the V segment lost 2 bases, leaving 8 bases of the junction unmatched. The CDR3 contains 16 residues. The CDR3 here is CASSETGTGEEETQYF. The DNA of the CDR3 is TGCGCCAGCAGTGAGACCGGGACAGGAGAAGAAGAGACCCAGTACTTC.